Reported below is one T cell receptor beta chain. Its target is not known. This specimen belongs to a study of T cell responses to AZD1222 COVID-19 vaccine. Points from the study as a whole: CD4 TCRs covered the whole spike, strongest at regions 160-218 and 743-854. Sampled repertoires all dated from after the peak T cell response.

The repertoire was sequenced with immunoSEQ multiplex PCR; TCRdb's copy has only in-frame clones and lacks some. In the table there are roughly 100,000 clones, just over 85% of which are singletons. This CDR3 contains 13 residues. Germline loops: CDR1 KGHDR, CDR2 SFDVKD. The V end was cut by 6 bases, the J end by 3 bases, with 8 bases between. This clonotype was obtained from an adult in good health. Here the sequenced sample was peripheral blood, taken on day 0 of AZD1222 vaccination. The chain is built from TRBV24-1 and TRBJ1-5; a weak D match, TRBD1 (5 bases). The CDR3 nucleotides are TGTGCCACCAGTTCGGGGACCAATCAGCCCCAGCATTTT. Amino acid sequence: CATSSGTNQPQHF.